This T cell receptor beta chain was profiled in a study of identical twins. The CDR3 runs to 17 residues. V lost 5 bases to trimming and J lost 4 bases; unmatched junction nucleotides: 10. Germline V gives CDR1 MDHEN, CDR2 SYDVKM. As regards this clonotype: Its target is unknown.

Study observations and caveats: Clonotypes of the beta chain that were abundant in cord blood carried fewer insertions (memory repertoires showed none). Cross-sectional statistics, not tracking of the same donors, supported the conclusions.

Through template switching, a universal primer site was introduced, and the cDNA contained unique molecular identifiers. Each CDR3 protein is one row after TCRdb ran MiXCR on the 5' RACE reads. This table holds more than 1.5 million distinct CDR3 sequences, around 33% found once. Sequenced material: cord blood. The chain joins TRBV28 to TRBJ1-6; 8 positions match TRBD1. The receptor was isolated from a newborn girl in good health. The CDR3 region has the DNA TGTGCCAGCAGTAATGGACAGGGAGGGGTATATAATTCACCCCTCCACTTT. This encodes CASSNGQGGVYNSPLHF.